These 16 T cell receptor beta chains came from one sample sequenced in a study of T-cell reconstitution after alpha-beta-depleted transplantation in children (dated by TCRdb to the mid-2010s). The library came from PCR. Reads for this sample came from an Illumina HiSeq 2500. Molecular barcoding was employed in the preparation of TCR libraries, with unique molecular identifiers being used to normalize TCRbeta repertoire quantification. TCRdb cleaned the public reads at Q25 with fastp, built clones with MiXCR and kept in-frame beta chains. Here each entry gathers all rows of one CDR3 protein and keeps the most common genes and DNA. The sample table shows about 400,000 distinct CDR3 sequences, and 10% to 15% are seen once. The ten largest clones take up over 3.5% of the sample. Sequences were derived from PBMCs, sampled from the stem cell graft. The receptors come from a human donor who donated a stem cell graft to a child with Fanconi anemia.

This clonotype has only a few counts. The chain combines TRBV24-1 with TRBJ2-1; D remains unclear. Trimming took off 5 bases at V and 3 bases at J, with 16 bases between the two ends. Germline V CDR1 and CDR2: KGHDR, SFDVKD. This CDR3 contains 16 residues. The CDR3 region is CATSGNRASGYNEQFF. CDR3 nucleotide sequence: TGTGCCACCAGTGGGAACCGGGCTTCTGGCTACAATGAGCAGTTCTTC.

V and J are TRBV11-2 and TRBJ2-5; 12 bases agree with TRBD2. CDR1 is SGHAT and CDR2 is FQNNGV in the germline V gene. V was pared by 5 bases and J by 2 bases, with 12 bases of the junction left unmatched. The CDR3 totals 18 residues. Written as DNA, the CDR3 is TGTGCCAGCAGCCCAGGGACTAGCGGGCGAATAAGACAAGAGACCCAGTACTTC. Encoded protein: CASSPGTSGRIRQETQYF.

This clonotype was found many times. The rearrangement uses TRBV7-6 and TRBJ2-7, with TRBD2 as a possible D gene (7 bases). Germline V CDR1 and CDR2: SGHVS, FNYEAQ. The CDR3 is 14 residues long. V was clipped by 3 bases and J by 3 bases, with 12 bases between them. The CDR3 here is CASSLGGGGYEQYF. The CDR3, as DNA: TGTGCCAGCAGCTTGGGGGGGGGCGGCTACGAGCAGTACTTC.

The V and J genes are TRBV10-1 and TRBJ1-5, with TRBD1 identical over 8 bases. Germline assignment: CDR1 WNHNN and CDR2 SYGVQD (reference sequence). The CDR3 length is 13 residues. V dropped 8 bases and J dropped 6; count of bases not matched to a gene: 6. The CDR3 nucleotides read TGCGCCAGCGAAGCAGGGGGCAGTCAGCCCCAGCATTTT. It is translated as CASEAGGSQPQHF.

This clonotype was picked up a small number of times. V is TRBV4-3 and J is TRBJ2-1; the D gene is possibly TRBD2 (6 bases). Germline-derived CDR1 and CDR2 are LGHNA and YSLEER. Deletions cut 0 bases from V and 10 bases from J, with 19 bases between. The CDR3 has 16 amino acids. CDR3 region: CASSQEAHDFAGEQFF. As DNA, the CDR3 is TGCGCCAGCAGCCAAGAAGCCCATGACTTTGCGGGGGAGCAGTTCTTC.

This rearrangement joins TRBV20-1 to TRBJ1-1, with 7 bases identical to TRBD1. Germline V lookup: CDR1 DFQATT, CDR2 SNEGSKA (reference sequence). J was trimmed by 3 bases and V by 3 bases; bases with no gene match: 7. The CDR3 is 14 amino acids. The CDR3: CSARPIRGDTEAFF. CDR3 nucleotides: TGCAGTGCTAGGCCAATCAGGGGGGACACTGAAGCTTTCTTT.

CDR3: CASSLGRGTGTGYTF. The DNA for the CDR3 is TGTGCCAGCAGCTTAGGCCGGGGGACAGGGACGGGCTACACCTTC. The J gene is TRBJ1-2, the V gene TRBV13; 9 nucleotides match TRBD1. V gave up 0 bases and J gave up 8 bases; unmatched junction bases: 7. The CDR3 is 15 amino acids. Germline lookup yields CDR1 PRHDT and CDR2 FYEKMQ (reference sequence).

This clonotype was picked up a small number of times. The rearrangement uses TRBV11-2 and TRBJ1-1, with 7 nucleotides matching TRBD1. Germline lookup yields CDR1 SGHAT and CDR2 FQNNGV. The CDR3 has 15 residues. The junction had 10 bases not matched to a gene; V was cut back by 5 bases and J by 4 bases. The CDR3 sequence is CASSPTTGMGTEAFF. CDR3 nucleotide sequence: TGTGCCAGCAGCCCAACGACAGGGATGGGCACTGAAGCTTTCTTT.

Ten or more counts support this clonotype. The chain recombines TRBV6-1 with TRBJ2-1, with 7 positions matching TRBD2. The CDR3 sequence is 12 residues long. Germline V CDR1 and CDR2: MNHNS, SASEGT. V dropped 8 bases and J dropped 4; count of bases not matched to a gene: 2. The CDR3 region has the DNA TGTGCCAGCCTAGCGGTATACAATGAGCAGTTCTTC. Residues: CASLAVYNEQFF.

There are a few counts of this clonotype. The rearrangement uses TRBV12-3 or TRBV12-4 and TRBJ1-1, with 7 positions matching TRBD1. The CDR3 covers 14 residues. With V trimmed by 6 bases and J by 1 base, 5 bases remained unmatched. The CDR3 is CASRRDSTNTEAFF. The CDR3 region has the DNA TGTGCCAGCAGGCGGGACAGTACGAACACTGAAGCTTTCTTT.

This chain links TRBV7-9 with TRBJ2-3; maybe TRBD2 (5 bases). V lost 3 bases and J 4 bases, leaving 11 bases between the germline ends. Germline-derived CDR1 and CDR2 are SEHNR and FQNEAQ (reference sequence). The CDR3 length is 14 residues. The CDR3: CASSFVLAADTQYF. CDR3 bases: TGTGCCAGCAGCTTCGTCCTAGCAGCAGATACGCAGTATTTT.

This clonotype turned up a few times. This chain connects TRBV6-5 to TRBJ2-5; TRBD2 aligns across 12 bases. V was pared by 6 bases and J by 1 base, with 6 bases of the junction left unmatched. Germline V gene data show CDR1 as MNHEY and CDR2 as SVGAGI. The CDR3 covers 16 residues. The CDR3 DNA reads TGTGCCAGCAGGCCTACTAGCGGGGGGTTCCAAGAGACCCAGTACTTC. It yields the protein CASRPTSGGFQETQYF.

This clonotype appeared a few times. The chain joins TRBV5-1 to TRBJ2-5; D gene uncertain. The V end lost 1 base, the J end lost 2 bases, and 12 bases lay between the germline ends. The germline gives CDR1 SGHRS, CDR2 YFSETQ. The length of the CDR3 is 15 residues. CDR3 DNA sequence: TGCGCCAGCAGCTTGTTCTTGGGATCGCAAGAGACCCAGTACTTC. Translated: CASSLFLGSQETQYF.

This clonotype has only a few counts. The rearrangement links TRBV20-1 to TRBJ1-1; 12 bases fit TRBD1. The CDR3 is 15 amino acids. CDR1 and CDR2 from the germline V gene are DFQATT and SNEGSKA (reference sequence). V shed 0 bases, J shed 10 bases, and the junction held 9 bases outside the gene matches. In nucleotides, the CDR3 is TGCAGTGCTAGAGATCCCGGGACAGGGGGCGCGGGAGCTTTCTTT. It encodes CSARDPGTGGAGAFF.

The chain carries TRBV4-1 and TRBJ1-6; no reliable D call. The CDR3 runs 14 residues. V was cut by 0 bases and J by 8 bases, with 8 bases left in between. CDR1 and CDR2 from the germline V gene are MGHRA and YSYEKL. CDR3 nucleotides: TGCGCCAGCAGCCAAGAGTGGGCGGATTCACCCCTCCACTTT. This encodes CASSQEWADSPLHF.

This clonotype was detected ten times or more. The chain combines TRBV11-2 with TRBJ2-7, with D unclear. Trimming stripped 0 bases from V and 6 bases from J, with 9 bases between. Germline loops: CDR1 SGHAT, CDR2 FQNNGV. This CDR3 has 13 residues. For the CDR3, the DNA is TGTGCCAGCAGCTTAGATCGTGTGGGCGAGCAGTACGTC. Its protein is CASSLDRVGEQYV.